The 23 T cell receptor beta chains below were found in one sample sequenced in a study of T cells after yellow fever vaccination. TCRdb reanalysed the 5' RACE reads using MiXCR and keeps one entry per CDR3 protein. Seen here are some 320,000 distinct CDR3 sequences, around 4.5% observed once, and the top ten hold approximately 19%. Sequences were derived from PBMCs, sampled 15 days after the yellow fever booster vaccination. The source is a man aged 18 to 29 who received the YFV17D yellow fever vaccine.

The chain recombines TRBV12-3 or TRBV12-4 with TRBJ2-3, with D possibly being TRBD1 or TRBD2 (6 bases each). Trimming removed 10 bases at V and 2 bases at J, with 19 bases between. There are 15 residues in the CDR3. DNA of the CDR3: TGTGCCATCATCCTGGGGGGCGGAAACACAGATACGCAGTATTTT. Its protein product is CAIILGGGNTDTQYF.

This clonotype was counted at least ten times. The rearrangement uses TRBV7-2 and TRBJ1-1; 9 bases map to TRBD1. The V gene's germline CDR1 is SGHTA and CDR2 FQGNSA. J was trimmed by 10 bases and V by 3 bases; bases with no gene match: 6. The CDR3 runs to 13 residues. The CDR3 loop is CASSFVTGGSAFF. The CDR3 DNA reads as TGTGCCAGCAGCTTCGTGACAGGGGGTTCAGCTTTCTTT. The whole variable domain, filled in from reference TRBV7-2 and TRBJ1-1, reads GAGVSQSPSNKVTEKGKDVELRCDPISGHTALYWYRQSLGQGLEFLIYFQGNSAPDKSGLPSDRFSAERTGGSVSTLTIQRTQQEDSAVYLCASSFVTGGSAFFGQGTRLTVV.

This clonotype has a handful of counts. The chain links TRBV5-1 to TRBJ2-2, with 7 bases aligning to TRBD1. J gave up 3 bases and V 4 bases, and 9 bases lay outside the gene matches. This CDR3 is built from 16 residues. Germline assignment: CDR1 SGHRS and CDR2 YFSETQ. CDR3 amino acids: CASSPGTAFDTGELFF. In DNA, the CDR3 is TGCGCCAGCAGCCCCGGGACAGCCTTTGACACCGGGGAGCTGTTTTTT.

In this sample, this clonotype turned up a few times. This sequence joins TRBV29-1 and TRBJ1-2; 7 bases match TRBD1. The CDR3 covers 14 residues. V lost 5 bases to trimming and J lost 4 bases; unmatched junction nucleotides: 10. The germline V gene has CDR1 SQVTM and CDR2 ANQGSEA. The CDR3 is CSVTPTGTPYGYTF. The DNA for the CDR3 is TGCAGCGTTACCCCGACAGGGACACCCTATGGCTACACCTTC.

This clonotype showed up just a few times. This chain uses TRBV12-3 or TRBV12-4 with TRBJ2-1, with D uncertain. The CDR3 is 10 residues long. The V end lost 2 bases, the J end lost 12 bases, and 5 bases lay between the germline ends. The CDR3 sequence: CASSLLGQFF. Written as DNA, the CDR3 is TGTGCCAGCAGTTTACTCGGGCAGTTCTTC.

This chain connects TRBV29-1 to TRBJ2-5; either TRBD1 or TRBD2 may supply D (6 bases each). Germline assignment: CDR1 SQVTM and CDR2 ANQGSEA. CDR3 length equals 15 residues. V was trimmed by 4 bases and J by 5 bases, leaving 20 bases between them. The chain's CDR3 is CSVVGTAGGGETQYF. CDR3 coding DNA: TGCAGCGTTGTGGGGACCGCCGGGGGCGGGGAGACCCAGTACTTC.

CDR3 nucleotide sequence: TGCGCCAGCAGCACCCGAGGGGAGAGGGAGACCCAGTACTTC. Its translation: CASSTRGERETQYF. The chain recombines TRBV5-1 with TRBJ2-5; D is tentatively TRBD1 or TRBD2 (5 bases each). With 4 bases removed from V and 5 bases from J, the gap between germline ends came to 15 bases. The CDR3 has 14 residues. Germline assignment: CDR1 SGHRS and CDR2 YFSETQ.

There are a few counts of this clonotype. V and J are TRBV6-2 or TRBV6-3 and TRBJ1-5; the D gene is possibly TRBD1 (6 bases). The CDR3 consists of 17 residues. V lost 0 bases, J lost 3 bases, and 15 bases lay in between. Germline CDR1 is MNHEY and CDR2 is SVGEGT. Here the CDR3 DNA reads TGTGCCAGCAGTTACTCGGAGGCAGGGGCTTTCAATCAGCCCCAGCATTTT. Its translation: CASSYSEAGAFNQPQHF.

The sample holds many counts of this clonotype. The chain couples TRBV7-2 to TRBJ2-5; 7 bases are shared with TRBD2. The V gene end was trimmed by 0 bases and the J gene end by 5 bases; junction bases not matched to a gene: 9. The CDR3 covers 16 residues. Germline CDR1 is SGHTA and CDR2 is FQGNSA. The CDR3 sequence is CASSLAGRYSGETQYF. CDR3 nucleotides: TGTGCCAGCAGCTTAGCCGGGAGGTACTCGGGGGAGACCCAGTACTTC.

V gene TRBV5-5 combines with J gene TRBJ2-3; 8 bases map to TRBD1. Trimming at V came to 4 bases and at J to 2 bases, leaving 9 bases not matched to a gene. CDR3 length: 16 residues. Germline-derived CDR1 and CDR2 are SGHKS and YYEKEE (reference sequence). The chain's CDR3 is CASSIPGTGTTDTQYF. The CDR3 DNA reads TGTGCCAGCAGCATTCCCGGGACAGGCACCACAGATACGCAGTATTTT.

This clonotype was seen at least ten times. The rearrangement links TRBV9 to TRBJ2-2, with 8 positions matching TRBD2. CDR1 and CDR2 (germline): SGDLS, YYNGEE. With 2 bases clipped from V and 4 bases from J, the junction kept 1 base outside the gene matches. The CDR3 is made up of 14 amino acids. This CDR3 is CASSVSGVTGELFF. The DNA of the CDR3 is TGTGCCAGCAGCGTTAGCGGGGTCACCGGGGAGCTGTTTTTT.

This clonotype occurred many times. The rearrangement links TRBV7-2 to TRBJ1-2; D perhaps matches TRBD1 (5 bases). Germline CDR1 reads SGHTA; CDR2 reads FQGNSA. The V gene lost 1 base and the J gene lost 6 bases, with 18 bases spanning the gap. This CDR3 contains 16 residues. Here the CDR3 reads CASSLGGVRPGHGYTF. The DNA for the CDR3 is TGTGCCAGCAGCTTAGGGGGCGTCAGGCCAGGTCATGGCTACACCTTC.

The V and J genes are TRBV4-3 and TRBJ1-2; 9 nucleotides agree with TRBD1. V lost 2 bases to trimming and J lost 3 bases; unmatched junction nucleotides: 1. CDR1 is LGHNA and CDR2 is YSLEER in the germline V gene. The CDR3 runs to 14 residues. CDR3 loop: CASSQRTGDYGYTF. Written as DNA, the CDR3 is TGCGCCAGCAGCCAACGGACAGGGGACTATGGCTACACCTTC.

In its sample, this clonotype was seen many times. The CDR3 DNA reads as TGTGCCAGCAGCTTAGAGGTTCCGGGGAATTCACCCCTCCACTTT. Protein sequence: CASSLEVPGNSPLHF. V is TRBV7-2 and J is TRBJ1-6; no definite D call. The CDR3 loop spans 15 amino acids. CDR1 and CDR2 (germline): SGHTA, FQGNSA. Trimming took 1 base from V and 7 from J, leaving 11 bases between them.

The chain is built from TRBV12-3 or TRBV12-4 and TRBJ1-5; D gene ambiguous. The V and J ends lost 4 bases and 3 bases respectively, with 16 bases between them. This CDR3 is 16 amino acids long. CDR3 loop: CASSSGLLVDNQPQHF. The CDR3 DNA follows: TGTGCCAGCAGTTCCGGTCTTTTAGTGGACAATCAGCCCCAGCATTTT.

The rearrangement uses TRBV7-3 and TRBJ2-1; 7 nucleotides match TRBD2. The germline V gene encodes CDR1 SGHTA and CDR2 FQGTGA. This CDR3 comprises 17 residues. Trimming took 5 bases from V and 0 from J; bases not matched to a gene: 10. The CDR3 sequence is CASSPHQAGPSYNEQFF. In DNA form, the CDR3 reads TGTGCCAGCAGCCCACACCAAGCGGGGCCCTCCTACAATGAGCAGTTCTTC. Using reference TRBV7-3 and TRBJ2-1 for the parts outside the CDR3, the full variable domain is GAGVSQTPSNKVTEKGKYVELRCDPISGHTALYWYRQSLGQGPEFLIYFQGTGAADDSGLPNDRFFAVRPEGSVSTLKIQRTERGDSAVYLCASSPHQAGPSYNEQFFGPGTRLTVL.

The chain is built from TRBV20-1 and TRBJ2-3, with no clear D. The ends were cut back, 8 bases at V and 2 bases at J, with 14 bases in the middle. Germline assignment: CDR1 DFQATT and CDR2 SNEGSKA (reference sequence). This CDR3 spans 13 amino acids. Here the CDR3 DNA reads TGCAGTTTGGTTTACGGGTACACAGATACGCAGTATTTT. Protein product: CSLVYGYTDTQYF.

The chain joins TRBV7-2 to TRBJ2-2, with 11 bases identical to TRBD2. V lost 2 bases to trimming and J lost 5 bases; unmatched junction nucleotides: 1. The germline CDR1 and CDR2 sequences are SGHTA and FQGNSA. The CDR3 has 15 residues. CDR3 residues: CASSLSSGGTGELFF. The CDR3 coding sequence is TGTGCCAGCAGCTTATCTAGCGGGGGGACCGGGGAGCTGTTTTTT.

This clonotype has more than one count but fewer than ten. This chain links TRBV20-1 with TRBJ2-5; 9 bases match TRBD1. This CDR3 comprises 13 residues. From germline, CDR1 is DFQATT and CDR2 SNEGSKA (reference sequence). V lost 6 bases and J lost 4; bases outside the gene matches: 6. The CDR3 loop is CSAGAGQGETQYF. The CDR3 DNA follows: TGCAGTGCCGGAGCGGGACAGGGAGAGACCCAGTACTTC.

Many counts were recorded for this clonotype. This CDR3 is CSGTGGVADTQYF. DNA for the CDR3: TGCAGTGGCACAGGGGGCGTAGCAGATACGCAGTATTTT. The J gene is TRBJ2-3, the V gene TRBV20-1; 9 bases map to TRBD1. Germline-derived CDR1 and CDR2 are DFQATT and SNEGSKA (reference sequence). This CDR3 is 13 amino acids long. J gave up 4 bases and V 7 bases, and 6 bases lay outside the gene matches.

This clonotype was counted at least ten times. J is TRBJ2-5 and V is TRBV7-8; unclear D gene. The V gene lost 2 bases and the J gene lost 7 bases, with 11 bases spanning the gap. Germline lookup yields CDR1 SGHVS and CDR2 FQNEAQ. The CDR3 contains 13 residues. CDR3 region: CASSLSSGRTQYF. The CDR3 coding sequence is TGTGCCAGCAGCTTAAGTTCCGGGCGGACCCAGTACTTC.

The chain joins TRBV3-1 to TRBJ2-7; 10 bases align to TRBD2. CDR1 is LGHDT, CDR2 YNNKEL, per germline (reference sequence). The V segment lost 1 base and the J segment 1 base; nucleotides outside the gene matches: 4. The CDR3 has 16 residues. The CDR3 protein is CASSQGIAGGSYEQYF. CDR3 coding DNA: TGTGCCAGCAGCCAAGGAATAGCGGGGGGTTCCTACGAGCAGTACTTC.

This clonotype came up many times. The chain links TRBV7-9 to TRBJ2-7; the D gene is possibly TRBD2 (7 bases). The V gene's germline CDR1 is SEHNR and CDR2 FQNEAQ (reference sequence). The CDR3 consists of 16 residues. Trimming stripped 1 base from V and 5 bases from J, with 18 bases between. The CDR3 loop reads CASSLGSGGRKDEQYF. CDR3 coding DNA: TGTGCCAGCAGCTTAGGCTCGGGGGGCAGGAAAGACGAGCAGTACTTC.